These T cell receptor beta chains were read from a single sample in a study of CD8 T cells in ankylosing spondylitis. MiXCR, run by TCRdb on the 5' RACE reads, gives a single entry per CDR3 protein. Of 300,000 to 350,000 distinct CDR3 sequences listed, under 14% are singletons. The sequenced sample consisted of blood, either unsorted or a sorted T cell fraction (not recorded which). These receptors were taken from a female donor with ankylosing spondylitis or in good health (not recorded which). Both conserved end residues are part of each CDR3. D genes are given only for firm matches. Rows may omit the clone size; those that give it use once, few, many or a size class.

D	V	J	size	DNA	CDR3
TRBD1	TRBV5-1	TRBJ1-1	NA	TGCGCCAGCAGCGGGGGGACAGCTACTGAAGCTTTCTTT	CASSGGTATEAFF
NA	TRBV7-2	TRBJ1-5	few	TGTGCCAGCAGCTTAGACCCCGGAAATCAGCCCCAGCATTTT	CASSLDPGNQPQHF
TRBD2	TRBV7-2	TRBJ2-1	few	TGTGCCAGCAGCTTAGCCGGAGGGGGACTAGCGGGAGAACAGTTCTTC	CASSLAGGGLAGEQFF
TRBD1	TRBV27	TRBJ2-7	NA	TGTGCCAGCGGGGACAGGGGCTTACGAGAGCAGTACTTC	CASGDRGLREQYF
NA	TRBV11-2	TRBJ2-5	many	TGTGCCAGCAGCTTAGGCCGGGCTAGTAAGGAGACCCAGTACTTC	CASSLGRASKETQYF
NA	TRBV14	TRBJ2-3	many	TGTGCCAGCAGCCCAACAGGGATTTACACAGATACGCAGTATTTT	CASSPTGIYTDTQYF
NA	TRBV10-3	TRBJ2-7	many	TGTGCCATCTCCGGACGGGAGCCCTCCTACGAGCAGTACTTC	CAISGREPSYEQYF
TRBD2	TRBV20-1	TRBJ2-7	many	TGCAGTGCTTCCGGGACTAGTTTAGGGCAGTACTTC	CSASGTSLGQYF
NA	TRBV20-1	TRBJ2-2	many	TGCAGTGCACCACAGCTCCGGGGCACCGGGGAGCTGTTTTTT	CSAPQLRGTGELFF
NA	TRBV27	TRBJ2-3	many	TGTGCCAGCACTCCCGAGGGGCTTGACACAGATACGCAGTATTTT	CASTPEGLDTDTQYF
TRBD1	TRBV18	TRBJ2-7	many	TGTGCCAGCTCATCGGACTCCGGGACAGACTACTACGAGCAGTACTTC	CASSSDSGTDYYEQYF
TRBD2	TRBV12-3/TRBV12-4	TRBJ2-3	many	TGTGCCAGCAGTAACCCGGGACTAGCTGAAGATACGCAGTATTTT	CASSNPGLAEDTQYF
TRBD2	TRBV5-1	TRBJ2-3	many	TGCGCCAGCAGCAGAAGGACTAGCGATACGCAGTATTTT	CASSRRTSDTQYF
TRBD2	TRBV5-1	TRBJ2-1	many	TGCGCCAGCAGCACGGGACTAGACAATGAGCAGTTCTTC	CASSTGLDNEQFF